Sequencing of this TCR beta chain was carried out in a study of CD8 T cells in ankylosing spondylitis. This clonotype was observed a few times. The antigen is not known. TCRdb re-derived calls from the 5' RACE reads in MiXCR, one entry per CDR3 protein. The table has fewer than 250,000 distinct CDR3 sequences, about 30% seen once. Germline V gene data show CDR1 as DFQATT and CDR2 as SNEGSKA (reference sequence). V was pared by 8 bases and J by 5 bases, with 14 bases of the junction left unmatched. The CDR3 has 14 amino acids. The study's findings and limits: In synovial fluid and blood from reactive arthritis, some motif variants were previously reported. Apparently characteristic of ankylosing spondylitis blood was a TCR beta motif (under ten highly homologous variants). Within matched ankylosing spondylitis synovial fluid, disease-linked clones were reportedly significantly enriched. Within peripheral blood, clones linked to disease were CD8+ and relatively rare.

The sequenced sample was blood, either unsorted or a sorted T cell fraction (not recorded which). The rearrangement joins TRBV20-1 to TRBJ1-1; TRBD1 matches at 7 bases. This TCR was recovered from a male donor with ankylosing spondylitis or in good health (not recorded which). The CDR3 DNA reads as TGCAGTCTCATCTCGACAGGGCAAGGGACTGAAGCTTTCTTT. Translation gives CSLISTGQGTEAFF.